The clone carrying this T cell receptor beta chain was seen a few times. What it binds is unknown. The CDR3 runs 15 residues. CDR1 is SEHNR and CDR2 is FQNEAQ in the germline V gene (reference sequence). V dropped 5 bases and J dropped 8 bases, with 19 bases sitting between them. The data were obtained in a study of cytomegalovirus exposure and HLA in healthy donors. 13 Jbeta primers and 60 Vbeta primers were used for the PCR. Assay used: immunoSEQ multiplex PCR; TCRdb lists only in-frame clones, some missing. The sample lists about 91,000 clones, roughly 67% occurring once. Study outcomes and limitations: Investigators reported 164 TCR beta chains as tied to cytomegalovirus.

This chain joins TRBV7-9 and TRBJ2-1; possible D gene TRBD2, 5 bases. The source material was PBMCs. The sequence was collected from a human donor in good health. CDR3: CASSPKRRVGDEQFF. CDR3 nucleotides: TGTGCCAGCAGCCCGAAGAGGCGGGTCGGAGATGAGCAGTTCTTC.